What follows are 23 T cell receptor beta chains derived from one specimen sequenced in a study of blood T cell repertoires in COVID-19. The data were produced by immunoSEQ multiplex PCR, yet TCRdb's version contains in-frame clones alone and is incomplete. The sample contains 300,000 to 450,000 clones, around 84% of which appear only once. Sequencing input: peripheral blood. Every receptor here comes from a woman aged 18-35 years with acute or convalescent COVID-19.

CDR3 region: CASSADRQPGTEAFF. In DNA form, the CDR3 reads TGTGCCAGCAGTGCGGACAGGCAGCCGGGCACTGAAGCTTTCTTT. V gene TRBV6-1 combines with J gene TRBJ1-1; 7 bases map to TRBD1. V gave up 4 bases and J gave up 4 bases; unmatched junction bases: 9. Germline lookup yields CDR1 MNHNS and CDR2 SASEGT. The length of the CDR3 is 15 residues.

This chain connects TRBV11-3 to TRBJ2-3, with TRBD1 matching 7 bases. The CDR3 covers 15 residues. CDR1 SGHNT and CDR2 YENEEA come from the germline V gene. The J segment lost 1 base and the V segment lost 5 bases, leaving 6 bases of the junction unmatched. Here the CDR3 DNA reads TGTGCCAGCAGCGCGAGACAGGGTGGCACAGATACGCAGTATTTT. Its translation: CASSARQGGTDTQYF.

This chain's CDR3 is CASSSQGVTEAFF. CDR3 DNA: TGTGCCAGCAGCTCTCAGGGGGTGACTGAAGCTTTCTTT. The chain has TRBV11-2 and TRBJ1-1; 7 bases map to TRBD1. J was trimmed by 5 bases and V by 4 bases; bases with no gene match: 4. The germline gives CDR1 SGHAT, CDR2 FQNNGV. There are 13 residues in the CDR3.

The chain carries TRBV30 and TRBJ1-2, with D possibly being TRBD1 (6 bases). The CDR3 is 13 amino acids. CDR1 and CDR2 (germline): GTSNPN, SVGIG (reference sequence). Deletions cut 3 bases from V and 1 base from J, with 9 bases between. The CDR3 nucleotides read TGTGCCTGGAGGACAGGATATAACTATGGCTACACCTTC. It codes for CAWRTGYNYGYTF.

The chain joins TRBV7-9 to TRBJ1-3; D might be TRBD1 (5 bases). Germline V CDR1 and CDR2: SEHNR, FQNEAQ (reference sequence). Trimming took off 1 base at V and 4 bases at J, with 11 bases between the two ends. The CDR3 has 15 residues. CDR3 DNA: TGTGCCAGCAGCTTAGAGGGGACTCCGGGAAACACCATATATTTT. It yields the protein CASSLEGTPGNTIYF.

The rearrangement uses TRBV13 and TRBJ2-1; 9 bases line up with TRBD2. Trimming took 5 bases from V and 6 from J; bases not matched to a gene: 11. Per the germline V gene, CDR1 is PRHDT and CDR2 is FYEKMQ (reference sequence). This CDR3 has 16 amino acids. CDR3 in amino acids: CASSVLTSGGVNEQFF. The DNA of the CDR3 is TGTGCCAGCAGCGTCCTGACTAGCGGAGGGGTCAATGAGCAGTTCTTC.

This chain uses TRBV19 with TRBJ1-2, with a weak D call TRBD1 (6 bases). The CDR3 loop spans 15 amino acids. CDR1 and CDR2 from the germline V gene are LNHDA and SQIVND (reference sequence). V was pared by 4 bases and J by 4 bases, with 16 bases between. CDR3 region: CASSTRDTASYGYTF. The CDR3 DNA reads as TGTGCCAGTAGTACCAGGGACACGGCGAGCTATGGCTACACCTTC.

The rearrangement links TRBV6-6 to TRBJ2-3, with 8 bases identical to TRBD2. Germline V CDR1 and CDR2: MNHNY, SVGAGI (reference sequence). V gave up 0 bases and J gave up 4 bases; unmatched junction bases: 3. The CDR3 loop spans 15 amino acids. The CDR3 region is CASSYSSGVPDTQYF. DNA for the CDR3: TGTGCCAGCAGTTACTCTAGCGGGGTGCCAGATACGCAGTATTTT.

The chain has TRBV3-1 (or the pseudogene TRBV3-2) and TRBJ1-3; D unresolved. This CDR3 has 16 residues. V dropped 1 base and J dropped 0 bases, with 10 bases sitting between them. Germline CDR1 and CDR2: LGHDT and YNNKEL (reference sequence). The CDR3 DNA reads TGTGCCAGCAGCCAAGCCGTGGGGAGCTCTGGAAACACCATATATTTT. Translating it yields CASSQAVGSSGNTIYF.

As regards this clone: This specimen includes other DNA sequences encoding the same CDR3. V and J are TRBV5-1 and TRBJ1-6, with D unresolved. From germline, CDR1 is SGHRS and CDR2 YFSETQ. V was pared by 0 bases and J by 5 bases, with 3 bases between. The CDR3 consists of 13 residues. CDR3 coding DNA: TGCGCCAGCAGCTTGGATAATAATTCACCCCTCCACTTT. Translation: CASSLDNNSPLHF.

The V and J genes are TRBV11-2 and TRBJ2-1; D is undetermined. Germline assignment: CDR1 SGHAT and CDR2 FQNNGV. The V and J ends lost 1 base and 12 bases respectively, with 16 bases between them. The CDR3 is made up of 14 amino acids. DNA of the CDR3: TGTGCCAGCAGCTTAGGTGAGCTATTTCCGGGGCAGTTCTTC. The encoded protein is CASSLGELFPGQFF.

Comments on this clone: Compared with germline, one end of the junction differs, possibly owing to a read error. V and J are TRBV6-1 and TRBJ2-1, with TRBD2 as a possible D gene (7 bases). Germline-derived CDR1 and CDR2 are MNHNS and SASEGT. The CDR3 sequence is 15 residues long. DNA of the CDR3: TGTGCCAGCAATGAAGGGGGGGGACTTCCCGGTGAGCAGTTCTTC. Translation gives CASNEGGGLPGEQFF.

The chain recombines TRBV5-1 with TRBJ1-1, with D hard to call. The germline V gene has CDR1 SGHRS and CDR2 YFSETQ. The CDR3 extends over 14 amino acids. V shed 0 bases and J shed 1 base, with 7 bases lying between them. The CDR3 is CASSLELRNTEAFF. The DNA for the CDR3 is TGCGCCAGCAGCTTGGAACTTAGGAACACTGAAGCTTTCTTT.

The CDR3 loop is CTSSQDLNGGPQETQYF. The CDR3 DNA sequence: TGCACCAGCAGCCAAGATTTAAACGGGGGGCCTCAAGAGACCCAGTACTTC. The chain uses TRBV1 and TRBJ2-5; TRBD2 is the table's D call, not checked against the DNA. TRBV1 is given as a pseudogene. This CDR3 is built from 17 residues.

This sequence joins TRBV5-1 and TRBJ2-1; 9 positions agree with TRBD2. Germline V gene sequence: CDR1 SGHRS, CDR2 YFSETQ. The CDR3 is 15 amino acids. Trimming at V came to 4 bases and at J to 7 bases, leaving 9 bases not matched to a gene. CDR3 nucleotides: TGCGCCAGCAGCCTTAGCGGGGGCCCGGAGAATGAGCAGTTCTTC. Its protein product is CASSLSGGPENEQFF.

The gene calls are TRBV5-4 and TRBJ2-7; a possible D gene is TRBD1 (5 bases). From germline, CDR1 is SGHNT and CDR2 YYREEE (reference sequence). Trimming took off 4 bases at V and 3 bases at J, with 17 bases between the two ends. The CDR3 is 15 amino acids. The CDR3 sequence: CASSQAGHRLYEQYF. The CDR3, as DNA: TGTGCCAGCAGCCAGGCTGGACACCGTCTCTACGAGCAGTACTTC.

The chain carries TRBV9 and TRBJ2-1; TRBD1 matches at 7 bases. With V trimmed by 2 bases and J by 7 bases, 6 bases remained unmatched. The CDR3 extends over 14 amino acids. Germline values: CDR1 SGDLS, CDR2 YYNGEE. CDR3 coding DNA: TGTGCCAGCAGCGTGGGGGACAGCCTAAATGAGCAGTTCTTC. Its protein is CASSVGDSLNEQFF.

This clone has more than one count but fewer than ten. This chain links TRBV7-2 with TRBJ1-6; 7 bases align to TRBD1. The trim removed 1 base at V and 4 bases at J, leaving 4 bases unmatched. Per the germline V gene, CDR1 is SGHTA and CDR2 is FQGNSA. CDR3 length: 16 amino acids. The CDR3 DNA reads TGTGCCAGCAGCTTAGGACAGGGAGAATATAATTCACCCCTCCACTTT. Amino acids: CASSLGQGEYNSPLHF. Drawing the rest from reference TRBV7-2 and TRBJ1-6, the complete variable domain is GAGVSQSPSNKVTEKGKDVELRCDPISGHTALYWYRQSLGQGLEFLIYFQGNSAPDKSGLPSDRFSAERTGGSVSTLTIQRTQQEDSAVYLCASSLGQGEYNSPLHFGNGTRLTVT.

The chain employs TRBV9 and TRBJ2-2; TRBD1 is a possible D gene (7 bases). The CDR3 covers 16 residues. Germline-derived CDR1 and CDR2 are SGDLS and YYNGEE. V was clipped by 4 bases and J by 2 bases, with 15 bases between them. The CDR3 sequence: CASSPRGTANTGELFF. The DNA of the CDR3 is TGTGCCAGCAGCCCCCGCGGGACAGCTAACACCGGGGAGCTGTTTTTT.

This clone has only one observation. V and J are TRBV7-3 and TRBJ2-2; 9 bases agree with TRBD1. Losses at the gene ends were 1 base for V and 4 bases for J; bases not matched to a gene: 10. Germline V gene lookup returns CDR1 SGHTA and CDR2 FQGTGA. The CDR3 is 18 residues long. For the CDR3, the DNA is TGTGCCAGCAGCTTAAACTCACAGGGGGCGCTGAGCACCGGGGAGCTGTTTTTT. Translating it yields CASSLNSQGALSTGELFF. The full variable domain, in which reference TRBV7-3 and TRBJ2-2 provide the parts outside the CDR3, is GAGVSQTPSNKVTEKGKYVELRCDPISGHTALYWYRQSLGQGPEFLIYFQGTGAADDSGLPNDRFFAVRPEGSVSTLKIQRTERGDSAVYLCASSLNSQGALSTGELFFGEGSRLTVL.

The chain uses TRBV6-1 and TRBJ2-2, with 8 bases aligning to TRBD1. Germline assignment: CDR1 MNHNS and CDR2 SASEGT. The CDR3 has 15 amino acids. V lost 3 bases, J lost 7 bases, and 7 bases stayed unmatched. The CDR3 DNA reads as TGTGCCAGCAGTGAGGTCAGGGGGCCGATCGGGGAGCTGTTTTTT. It encodes CASSEVRGPIGELFF.

CDR3 coding DNA: TGTGCCAGCAGAACCTCGGGGGAGACCCAGTACTTC. Translated, it gives CASRTSGETQYF. The chain joins TRBV28 to TRBJ2-5; TRBD2 is a possible D gene (5 bases). Germline assignment: CDR1 MDHEN and CDR2 SYDVKM. This CDR3 region has 12 residues. V lost 6 bases, J lost 5 bases, and 10 bases lay in between.

This clone was picked up one time. The V and J genes are TRBV30 and TRBJ1-3, with a weak D call TRBD1 (5 bases). Germline V gives CDR1 GTSNPN, CDR2 SVGIG (reference sequence). Trimming removed 2 bases from V and 4 bases from J, with 15 bases in between. This CDR3 comprises 15 residues. This chain's CDR3 is CAWSLTVGGGNTIYF. The CDR3 DNA is TGTGCCTGGAGTCTGACAGTCGGAGGGGGAAACACCATATATTTT.